The source of this TCR beta chain is a study of shared clonotypes between healthy human individuals. Template amounts of 250 to 350 ng DNA, tens of thousands of T cell genomes, were employed in unsorted PBMC replicate PCRs. Profiled with immunoSEQ multiplex PCR; TCRdb holds only in-frame clones, not every one. The table includes around 530,000 clones, around 78% detected once. Germline V CDR1 and CDR2: SGHRS, YFSETQ. The CDR3 is 14 residues long. V was shortened by 0 bases and J by 3 bases, with 6 bases between the two germline ends. V and J are TRBV5-1 and TRBJ1-4; D is uncertain. This TCR was recovered from a woman in her thirties or forties in good health. Some clones in this sample may be carry-over from other donors' samples. Specimen: PBMCs. CDR3 coding DNA: TGCGCCAGCAGCTTGGAGCAGCCTAATGAAAAACTGTTTTTT. Amino acid sequence: CASSLEQPNEKLFF.